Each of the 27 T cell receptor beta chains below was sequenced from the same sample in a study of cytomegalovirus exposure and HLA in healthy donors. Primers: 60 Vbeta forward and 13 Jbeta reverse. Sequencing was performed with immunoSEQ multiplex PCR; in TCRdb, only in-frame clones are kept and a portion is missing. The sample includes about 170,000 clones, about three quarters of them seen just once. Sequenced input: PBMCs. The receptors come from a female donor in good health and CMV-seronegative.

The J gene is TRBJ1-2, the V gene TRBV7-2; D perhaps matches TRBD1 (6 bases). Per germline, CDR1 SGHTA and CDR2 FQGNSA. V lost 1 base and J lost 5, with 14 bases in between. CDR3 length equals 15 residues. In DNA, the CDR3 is TGTGCCAGCAGCTTAGAACAGGGATATAGGTATGGCTACACCTTC. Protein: CASSLEQGYRYGYTF. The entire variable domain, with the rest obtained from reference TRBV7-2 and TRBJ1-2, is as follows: GAGVSQSPSNKVTEKGKDVELRCDPISGHTALYWYRQSLGQGLEFLIYFQGNSAPDKSGLPSDRFSAERTGGSVSTLTIQRTQQEDSAVYLCASSLEQGYRYGYTFGSGTRLTVV.

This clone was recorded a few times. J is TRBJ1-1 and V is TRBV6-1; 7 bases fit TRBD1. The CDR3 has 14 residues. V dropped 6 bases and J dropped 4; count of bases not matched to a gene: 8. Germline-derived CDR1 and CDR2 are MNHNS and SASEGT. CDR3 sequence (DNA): TGTGCCAGCAGATCGGGACAGCCCCGCACTGAAGCTTTCTTT. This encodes CASRSGQPRTEAFF.

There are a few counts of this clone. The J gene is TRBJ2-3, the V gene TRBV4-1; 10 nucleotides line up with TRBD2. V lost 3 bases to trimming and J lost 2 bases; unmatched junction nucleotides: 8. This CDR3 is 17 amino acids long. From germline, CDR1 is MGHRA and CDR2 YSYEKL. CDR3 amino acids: CASSQRSGRALTDTQYF. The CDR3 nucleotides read TGCGCCAGCAGCCAGAGAAGCGGGAGGGCCCTCACAGATACGCAGTATTTT.

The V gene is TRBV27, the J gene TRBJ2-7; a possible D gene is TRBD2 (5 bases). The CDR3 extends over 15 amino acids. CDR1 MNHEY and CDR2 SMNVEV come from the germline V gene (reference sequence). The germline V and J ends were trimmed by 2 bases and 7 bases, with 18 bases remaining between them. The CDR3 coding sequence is TGTGCCAGCAGTTTAAGGAGCGGAATCCCGGGAGAGCAGTACTTC. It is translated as CASSLRSGIPGEQYF.

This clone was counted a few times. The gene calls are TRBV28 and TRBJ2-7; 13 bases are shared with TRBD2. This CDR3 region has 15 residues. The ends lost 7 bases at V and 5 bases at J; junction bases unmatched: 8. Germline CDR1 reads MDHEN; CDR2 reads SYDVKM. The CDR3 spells CASTQTSGGQDEQYF. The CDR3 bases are TGTGCCAGCACCCAGACTAGCGGGGGGCAAGACGAGCAGTACTTC.

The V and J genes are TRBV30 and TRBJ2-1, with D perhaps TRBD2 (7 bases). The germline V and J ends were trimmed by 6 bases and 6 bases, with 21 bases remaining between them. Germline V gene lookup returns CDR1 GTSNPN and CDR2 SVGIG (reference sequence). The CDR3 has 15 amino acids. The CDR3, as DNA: TGTGCCTGCTCGGGCGGGGGCCGGAGGGTCAATGAGCAGTTCTTC. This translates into CACSGGGRRVNEQFF.

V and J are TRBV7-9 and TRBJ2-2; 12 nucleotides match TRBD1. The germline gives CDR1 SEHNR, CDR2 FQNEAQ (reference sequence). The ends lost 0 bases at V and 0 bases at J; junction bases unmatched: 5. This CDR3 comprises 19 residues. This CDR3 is CASSLAVGQGATNTGELFF. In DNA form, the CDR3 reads TGTGCCAGCAGCTTAGCAGTGGGACAGGGGGCTACGAACACCGGGGAGCTGTTTTTT.

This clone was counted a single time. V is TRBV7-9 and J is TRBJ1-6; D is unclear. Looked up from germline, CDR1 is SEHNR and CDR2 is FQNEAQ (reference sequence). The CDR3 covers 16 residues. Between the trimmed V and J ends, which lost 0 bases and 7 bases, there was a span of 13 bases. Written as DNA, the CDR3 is TGTGCCAGCAGCTTAGCAGAGGGAGGCGGCAATTCACCCCTCCACTTT. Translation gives CASSLAEGGGNSPLHF.

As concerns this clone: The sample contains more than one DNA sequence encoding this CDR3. CDR3 amino acids: CASSLGQGNTEAFF. The CDR3 coding sequence is TGTGCCAGCAGCTTAGGACAGGGGAACACTGAAGCTTTCTTT. The chain recombines TRBV7-3 with TRBJ1-1; 8 positions agree with TRBD1. After removal of 2 bases from V and 1 base from J, the junction contained 0 bases not matched to a gene. The CDR3 length is 14 residues. Germline CDR1 SGHTA, CDR2 FQGTGA.

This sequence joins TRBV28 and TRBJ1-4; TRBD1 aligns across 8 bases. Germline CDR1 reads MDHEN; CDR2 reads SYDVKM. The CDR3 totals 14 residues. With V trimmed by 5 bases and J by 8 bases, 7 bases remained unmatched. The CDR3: CASSPTGVGEKLFF. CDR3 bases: TGTGCCAGCAGTCCGACAGGGGTAGGGGAAAAACTGTTTTTT.

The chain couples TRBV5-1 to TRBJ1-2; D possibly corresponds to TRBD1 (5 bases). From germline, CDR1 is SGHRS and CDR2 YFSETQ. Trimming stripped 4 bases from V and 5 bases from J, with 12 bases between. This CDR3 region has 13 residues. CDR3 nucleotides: TGCGCCAGCAGCGGTCAGGGTCGGTATGGCTACACCTTC. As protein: CASSGQGRYGYTF.

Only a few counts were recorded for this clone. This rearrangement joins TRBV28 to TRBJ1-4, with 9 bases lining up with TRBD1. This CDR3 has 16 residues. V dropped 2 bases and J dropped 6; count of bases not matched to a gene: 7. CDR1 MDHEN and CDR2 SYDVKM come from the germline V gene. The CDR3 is CASSLMVGTGYEKLFF. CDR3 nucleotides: TGTGCCAGCAGTTTAATGGTGGGGACAGGGTATGAAAAACTGTTTTTT.

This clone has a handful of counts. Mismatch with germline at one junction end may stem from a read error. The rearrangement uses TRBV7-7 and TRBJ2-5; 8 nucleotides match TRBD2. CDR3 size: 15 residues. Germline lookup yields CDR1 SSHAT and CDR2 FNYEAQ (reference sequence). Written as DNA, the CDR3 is TGTGCTAGCAGCTTAAATAGCGGGATGGGGGAGACCCAGTACTTC. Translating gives CASSLNSGMGETQYF.

CDR3 DNA sequence: TGTGCCAGCAGCGCCTCCTTAGCGGGAGGGCCTTTTACGCAGTATTTT. It yields the protein CASSASLAGGPFTQYF. The chain combines TRBV9 with TRBJ2-3, with 11 positions matching TRBD2. CDR3 size: 16 residues. Trimming removed 3 bases from V and 8 bases from J; junction bases left unmatched: 11. CDR1 is SGDLS, CDR2 YYNGEE, per germline.

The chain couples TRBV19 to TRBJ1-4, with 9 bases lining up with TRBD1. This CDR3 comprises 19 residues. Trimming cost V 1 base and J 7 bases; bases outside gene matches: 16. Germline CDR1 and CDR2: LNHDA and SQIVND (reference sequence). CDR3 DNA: TGTGCCAGTAGTATAGTGAGGGGACAGGGAAACCTGCGGCCTGAAAAACTGTTTTTT. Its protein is CASSIVRGQGNLRPEKLFF.

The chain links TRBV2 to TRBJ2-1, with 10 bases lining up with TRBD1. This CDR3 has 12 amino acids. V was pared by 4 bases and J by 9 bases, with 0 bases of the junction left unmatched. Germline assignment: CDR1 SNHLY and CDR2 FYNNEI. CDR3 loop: CASSGTGGEQFF. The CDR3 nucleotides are TGTGCCAGCAGTGGGACAGGGGGTGAGCAGTTCTTC.

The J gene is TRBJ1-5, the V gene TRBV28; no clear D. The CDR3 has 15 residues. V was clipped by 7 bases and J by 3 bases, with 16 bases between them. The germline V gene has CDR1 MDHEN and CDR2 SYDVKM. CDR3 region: CASTPLASNNQPQHF. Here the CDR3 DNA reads TGTGCCAGCACCCCGCTAGCTTCCAACAATCAGCCCCAGCATTTT.

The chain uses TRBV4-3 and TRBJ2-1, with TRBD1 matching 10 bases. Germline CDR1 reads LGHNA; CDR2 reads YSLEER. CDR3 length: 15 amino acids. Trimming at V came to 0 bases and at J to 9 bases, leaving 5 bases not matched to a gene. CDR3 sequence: CASSQDGTGDREQFF. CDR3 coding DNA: TGCGCCAGCAGCCAAGATGGGACAGGGGACCGTGAGCAGTTCTTC.

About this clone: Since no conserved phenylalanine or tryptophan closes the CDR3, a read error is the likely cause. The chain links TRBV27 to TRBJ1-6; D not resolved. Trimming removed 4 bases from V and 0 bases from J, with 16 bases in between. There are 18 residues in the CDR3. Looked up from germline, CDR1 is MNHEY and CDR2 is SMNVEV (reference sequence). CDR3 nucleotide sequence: TGTGCCAGCAGTTACGGAGTCACGGGAAGCTCCTATAATTCACCCCTCCACCTT. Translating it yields CASSYGVTGSSYNSPLHL.

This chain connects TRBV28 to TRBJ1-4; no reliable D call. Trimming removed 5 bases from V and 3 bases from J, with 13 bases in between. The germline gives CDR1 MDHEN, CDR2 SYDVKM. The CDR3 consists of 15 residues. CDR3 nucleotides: TGTGCCAGCAGTCCCGGAGGACTCTCTAATGAAAAACTGTTTTTT. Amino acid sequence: CASSPGGLSNEKLFF.

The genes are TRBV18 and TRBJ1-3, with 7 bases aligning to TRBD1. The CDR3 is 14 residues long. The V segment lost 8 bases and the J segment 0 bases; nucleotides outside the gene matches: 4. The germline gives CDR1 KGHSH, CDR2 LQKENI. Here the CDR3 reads CASRTGSSGNTIYF. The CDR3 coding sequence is TGTGCCAGCCGGACAGGCAGCTCTGGAAACACCATATATTTT.

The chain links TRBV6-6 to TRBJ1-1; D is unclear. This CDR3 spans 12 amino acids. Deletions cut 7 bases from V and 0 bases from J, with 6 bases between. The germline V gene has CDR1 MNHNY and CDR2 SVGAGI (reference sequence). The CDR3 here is CASITVNTEAFF. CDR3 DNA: TGTGCCAGCATAACGGTGAACACTGAAGCTTTCTTT.

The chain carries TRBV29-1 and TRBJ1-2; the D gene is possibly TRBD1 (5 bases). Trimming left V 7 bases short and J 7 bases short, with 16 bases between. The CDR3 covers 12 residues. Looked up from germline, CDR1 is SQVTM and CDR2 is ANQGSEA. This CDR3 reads CSGGQGSSGYTF. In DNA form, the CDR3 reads TGCAGCGGGGGCCAGGGATCTTCTGGCTACACCTTC.

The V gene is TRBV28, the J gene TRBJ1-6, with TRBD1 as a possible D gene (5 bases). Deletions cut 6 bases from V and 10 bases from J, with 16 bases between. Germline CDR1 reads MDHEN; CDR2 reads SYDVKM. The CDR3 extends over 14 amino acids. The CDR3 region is CASSTGVSRSPLHF. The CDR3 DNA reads TGTGCCAGCAGCACGGGGGTTAGCAGGTCACCCCTCCACTTT.

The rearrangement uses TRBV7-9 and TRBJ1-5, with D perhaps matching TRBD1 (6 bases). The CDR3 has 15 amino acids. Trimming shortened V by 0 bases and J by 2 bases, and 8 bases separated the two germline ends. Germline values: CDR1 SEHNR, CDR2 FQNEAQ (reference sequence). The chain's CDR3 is CASSLARGGNQPQHF. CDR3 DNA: TGTGCCAGCAGCTTAGCCAGGGGAGGCAATCAGCCCCAGCATTTT.

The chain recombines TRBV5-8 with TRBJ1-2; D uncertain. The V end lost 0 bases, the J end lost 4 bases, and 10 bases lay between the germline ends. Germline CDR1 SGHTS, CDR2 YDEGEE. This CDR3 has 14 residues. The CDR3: CASSLGRQSYGYTF. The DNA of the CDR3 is TGTGCCAGCAGCTTGGGGAGGCAGTCCTATGGCTACACCTTC.

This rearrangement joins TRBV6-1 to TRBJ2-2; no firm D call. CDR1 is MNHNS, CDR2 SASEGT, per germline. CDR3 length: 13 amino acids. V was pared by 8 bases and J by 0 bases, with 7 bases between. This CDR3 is CASEAPNTGELFF. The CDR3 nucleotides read TGTGCCAGCGAAGCCCCGAACACCGGGGAGCTGTTTTTT.